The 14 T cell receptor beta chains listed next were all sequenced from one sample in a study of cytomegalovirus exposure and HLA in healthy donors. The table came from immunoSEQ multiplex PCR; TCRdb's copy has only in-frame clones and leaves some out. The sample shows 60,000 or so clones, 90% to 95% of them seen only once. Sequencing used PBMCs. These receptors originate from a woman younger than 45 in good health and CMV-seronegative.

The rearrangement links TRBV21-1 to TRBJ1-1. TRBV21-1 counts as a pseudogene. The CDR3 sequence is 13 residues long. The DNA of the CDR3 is TGTGCCAGCAATCGGGAGGGGGCCACTGAAGCTTTCTTT. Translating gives CASNREGATEAFF.

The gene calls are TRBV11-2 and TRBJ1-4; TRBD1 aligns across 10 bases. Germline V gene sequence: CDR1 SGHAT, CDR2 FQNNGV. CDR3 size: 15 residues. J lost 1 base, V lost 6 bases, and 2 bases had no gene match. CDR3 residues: CASSRDRGTNEKLFF. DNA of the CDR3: TGTGCCAGCAGTCGGGACAGGGGAACTAATGAAAAACTGTTTTTT. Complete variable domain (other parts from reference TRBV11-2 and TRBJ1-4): EAGVAQSPRYKIIEKRQSVAFWCNPISGHATLYWYQQILGQGPKLLIQFQNNGVVDDSQLPKDRFSAERLKGVDSTLKIQPAKLEDSAVYLCASSRDRGTNEKLFFGSGTQLSVL.

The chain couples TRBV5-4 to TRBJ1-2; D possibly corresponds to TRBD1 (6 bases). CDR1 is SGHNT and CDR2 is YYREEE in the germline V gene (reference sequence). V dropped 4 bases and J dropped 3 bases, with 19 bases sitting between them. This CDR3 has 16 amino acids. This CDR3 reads CASSPGARPRDYGYTF. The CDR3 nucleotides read TGTGCCAGCAGCCCAGGGGCCCGCCCGAGGGACTATGGCTACACCTTC.

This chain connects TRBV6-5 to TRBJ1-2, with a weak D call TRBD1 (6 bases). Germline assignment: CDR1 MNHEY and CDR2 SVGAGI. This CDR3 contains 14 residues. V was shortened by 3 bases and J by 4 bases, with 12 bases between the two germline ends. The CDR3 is CASSYDDRTYGYTF. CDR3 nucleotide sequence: TGTGCCAGCAGTTATGACGACAGGACCTATGGCTACACCTTC.

Here the CDR3 DNA reads TGTGCCAGCAGCGAGGACAGGGTAAATCAGCCCCAGCATTTT. It is translated as CASSEDRVNQPQHF. The chain employs TRBV11-2 and TRBJ1-5, with TRBD1 matching over 8 bases. The CDR3 loop spans 14 amino acids. Germline V lookup: CDR1 SGHAT, CDR2 FQNNGV. The V and J ends lost 5 bases and 4 bases, in that order; junction bases with no gene match: 4.

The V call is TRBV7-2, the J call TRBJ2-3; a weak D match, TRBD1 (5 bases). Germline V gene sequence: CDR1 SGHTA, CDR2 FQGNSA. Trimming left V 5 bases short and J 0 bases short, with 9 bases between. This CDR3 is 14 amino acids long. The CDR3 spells CASSQPGSTDTQYF. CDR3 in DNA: TGTGCCAGCAGCCAGCCAGGGAGCACAGATACGCAGTATTTT.

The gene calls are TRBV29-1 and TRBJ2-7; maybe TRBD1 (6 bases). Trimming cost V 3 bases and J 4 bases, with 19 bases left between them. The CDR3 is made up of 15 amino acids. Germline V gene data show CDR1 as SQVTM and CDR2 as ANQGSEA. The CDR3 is CSVEGQQGRAYEQYF. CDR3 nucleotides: TGCAGCGTTGAGGGCCAACAGGGTCGGGCGTACGAGCAGTACTTC.

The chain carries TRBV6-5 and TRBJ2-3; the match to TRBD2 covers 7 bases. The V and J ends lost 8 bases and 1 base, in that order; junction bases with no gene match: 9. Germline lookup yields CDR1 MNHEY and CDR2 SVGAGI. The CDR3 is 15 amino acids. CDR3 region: CASGRGEEGTDTQYF. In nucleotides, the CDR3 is TGTGCCAGCGGACGGGGGGAGGAGGGCACAGATACGCAGTATTTT.

CDR3 in DNA: TGCAGCGTCGGGGGGGGGACATCTGGAAACACCATATATTTT. Translated: CSVGGGTSGNTIYF. The rearrangement uses TRBV29-1 and TRBJ1-3, with D possibly TRBD1 on 6 matching bases. Between the trimmed V and J ends, which lost 6 bases and 1 base, there was a span of 13 bases. The length of the CDR3 is 14 residues. Germline V lookup: CDR1 SQVTM, CDR2 ANQGSEA.

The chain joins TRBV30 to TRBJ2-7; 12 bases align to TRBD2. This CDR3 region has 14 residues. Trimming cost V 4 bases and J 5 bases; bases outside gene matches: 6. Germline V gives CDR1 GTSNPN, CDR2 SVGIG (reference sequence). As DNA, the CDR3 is TGTGCCTGGAAGACTAGCGGGAGTTTCCACGAGCAGTACTTC. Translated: CAWKTSGSFHEQYF.

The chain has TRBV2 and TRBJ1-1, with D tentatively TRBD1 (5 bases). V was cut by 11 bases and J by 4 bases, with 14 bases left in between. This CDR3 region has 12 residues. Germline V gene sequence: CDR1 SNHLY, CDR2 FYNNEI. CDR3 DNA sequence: TGTGCCGGGCAGGGTGAATCCACTGAAGCTTTCTTT. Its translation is CAGQGESTEAFF. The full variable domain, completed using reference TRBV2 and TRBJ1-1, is EPEVTQTPSHQVTQMGQEVILRCVPISNHLYFYWYRQILGQKVEFLVSFYNNEISEKSEIFDDQFSVERPDGSNFTLKIRSTKLEDSAMYFCAGQGESTEAFFGQGTRLTVV.

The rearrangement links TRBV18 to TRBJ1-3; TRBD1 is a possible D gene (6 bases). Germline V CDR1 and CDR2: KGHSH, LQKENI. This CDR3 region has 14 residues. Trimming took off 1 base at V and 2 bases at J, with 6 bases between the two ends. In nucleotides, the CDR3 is TGTGCCAGCTCACCACAGGGGGCTGGAAACACCATATATTTT. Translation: CASSPQGAGNTIYF.

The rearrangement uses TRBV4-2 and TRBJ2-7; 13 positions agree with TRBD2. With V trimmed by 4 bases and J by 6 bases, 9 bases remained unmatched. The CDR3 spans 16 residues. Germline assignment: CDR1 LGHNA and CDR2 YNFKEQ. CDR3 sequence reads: CASSPGLAGAIPEQYF. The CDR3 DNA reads TGTGCCAGCAGCCCCGGACTAGCGGGAGCGATCCCCGAGCAGTACTTC.

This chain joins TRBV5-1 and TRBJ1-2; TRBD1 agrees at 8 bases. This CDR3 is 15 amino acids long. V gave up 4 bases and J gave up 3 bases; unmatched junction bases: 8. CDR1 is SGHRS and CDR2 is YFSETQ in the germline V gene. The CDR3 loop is CASSPGQGNYYGYTF. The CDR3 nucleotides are TGCGCCAGCAGCCCTGGACAGGGAAACTACTATGGCTACACCTTC.